The clone carrying this TCR beta chain has more than one count but fewer than ten. Its antigen remains unknown. This table comes from immunoSEQ multiplex PCR, and its TCRdb copy is limited to in-frame clones, with some not included. Found here are some 96,000 clones, roughly 86% of them singletons; the top ten hold 4% to 4.5%. This sample was taken from a study of T cell responses to AZD1222 COVID-19 vaccine. General observations from the study: Nearly half of spike-specific TCRs reportedly target unmutated variant regions. Vaccination with two AZD1222 doses was followed by a rise in Spike-specific TCR breadth and depth. Donors, mostly white British, included more females; clonal diversity was possibly underestimated. The peak T cell response came first, and repertoires were sampled only after it.

CDR3 length: 17 residues. Germline V gene lookup returns CDR1 KGHDR and CDR2 SFDVKD. The V gene end was trimmed by 5 bases and the J gene end by 4 bases; junction bases not matched to a gene: 10. This receptor was identified in an adult in good health. J is TRBJ2-1 and V is TRBV24-1; 10 bases line up with TRBD2. The sample in question was peripheral blood, obtained on day 0 of MenACWY control vaccination. The CDR3 DNA sequence: TGTGCCACCAGTGCCACGACTAGCGGGCAGAGTTACAATGAGCAGTTCTTC. It encodes CATSATTSGQSYNEQFF.